This T cell receptor beta chain was captured by sequencing in a study of glioma-infiltrating T cells after dendritic cell vaccination. Study as a whole: Dendritic cells derived from monocytes and pulsed with autologous tumor lysate formed the vaccine.

TCRB CDR3 was amplified from 2 ug genomic DNA or less. The primer mix had 60 V beta and 13 J beta primers. Here immunoSEQ multiplex PCR was the method, and the copy in TCRdb shows in-frame clones only, minus some. The sample holds 40,000 or so clones; around four fifths are singletons and the top ten take about 8%. The CDR3 covers 14 residues. The germline V gene encodes CDR1 PRHDT and CDR2 FYEKMQ (reference sequence). Trimming removed 4 bases from V and 4 bases from J; junction bases left unmatched: 3. This sequence originates from a human donor with glioblastoma. The chain has TRBV13 and TRBJ2-7, with 11 bases fitting TRBD1. The sequencing used blood, collected before dendritic cell vaccination. CDR3 DNA sequence: TGTGCCAGCAGCTCCGGACAGGGGGCGTACGAGCAGTACTTC. Translated, it gives CASSSGQGAYEQYF. Variable domain in full (rest from reference TRBV13 and TRBJ2-7): AAGVIQSPRHLIKEKRETATLKCYPIPRHDTVYWYQQGPGQDPQFLISFYEKMQSDKGSIPDRFSAQQFSDYHSELNMSSLELGDSALYFCASSSGQGAYEQYFGPGTRLTVT.